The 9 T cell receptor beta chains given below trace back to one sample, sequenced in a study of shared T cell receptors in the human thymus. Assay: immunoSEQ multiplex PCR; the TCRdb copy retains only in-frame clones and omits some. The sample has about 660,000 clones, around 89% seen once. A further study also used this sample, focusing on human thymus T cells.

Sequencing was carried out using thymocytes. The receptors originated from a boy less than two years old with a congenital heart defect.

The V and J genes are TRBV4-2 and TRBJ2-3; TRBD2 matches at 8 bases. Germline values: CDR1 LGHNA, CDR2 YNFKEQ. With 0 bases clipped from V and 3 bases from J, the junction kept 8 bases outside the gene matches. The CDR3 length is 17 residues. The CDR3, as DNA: TGTGCCAGCAGCCAAGATCGGATGCGGGAGGTGACAGATACGCAGTATTTT. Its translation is CASSQDRMREVTDTQYF.

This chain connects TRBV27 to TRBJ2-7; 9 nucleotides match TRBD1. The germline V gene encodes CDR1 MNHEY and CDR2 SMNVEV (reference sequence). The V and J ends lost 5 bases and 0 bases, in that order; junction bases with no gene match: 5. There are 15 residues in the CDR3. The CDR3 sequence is CASSPTGGGSYEQYF. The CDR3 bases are TGTGCCAGCAGTCCCACAGGGGGCGGCTCCTACGAGCAGTACTTC.

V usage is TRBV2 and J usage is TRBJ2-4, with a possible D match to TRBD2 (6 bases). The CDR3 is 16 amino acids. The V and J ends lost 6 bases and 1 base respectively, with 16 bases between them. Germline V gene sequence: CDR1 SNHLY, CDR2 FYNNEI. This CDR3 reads CASRGRGKVAKNIQYF. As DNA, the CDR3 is TGTGCCAGCAGGGGTCGCGGGAAGGTGGCCAAAAACATTCAGTACTTC. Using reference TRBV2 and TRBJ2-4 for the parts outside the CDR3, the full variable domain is EPEVTQTPSHQVTQMGQEVILRCVPISNHLYFYWYRQILGQKVEFLVSFYNNEISEKSEIFDDQFSVERPDGSNFTLKIRSTKLEDSAMYFCASRGRGKVAKNIQYFGAGTRLSVL.

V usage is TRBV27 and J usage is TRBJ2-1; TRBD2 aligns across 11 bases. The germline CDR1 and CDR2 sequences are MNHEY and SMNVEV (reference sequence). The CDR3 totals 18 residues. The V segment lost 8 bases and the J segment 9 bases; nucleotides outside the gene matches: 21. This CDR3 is CASGNEITTSGNCGEQFF. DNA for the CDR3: TGTGCCAGCGGCAACGAAATCACGACTAGCGGGAACTGCGGTGAGCAGTTCTTC.

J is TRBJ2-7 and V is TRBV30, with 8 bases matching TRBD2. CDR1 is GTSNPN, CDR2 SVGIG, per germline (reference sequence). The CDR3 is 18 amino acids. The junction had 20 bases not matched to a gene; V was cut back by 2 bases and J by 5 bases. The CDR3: CAWSPPRGEAGAPHEQYF. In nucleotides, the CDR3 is TGTGCCTGGAGTCCACCCCGGGGGGAAGCGGGAGCCCCCCACGAGCAGTACTTC.

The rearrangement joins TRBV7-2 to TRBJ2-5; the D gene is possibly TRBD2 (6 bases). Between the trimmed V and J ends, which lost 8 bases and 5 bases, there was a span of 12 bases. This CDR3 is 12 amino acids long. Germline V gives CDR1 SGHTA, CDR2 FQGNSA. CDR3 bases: TGTGCCAGCGGAGGGCCGAGGGAGACCCAGTACTTC. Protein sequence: CASGGPRETQYF.

The CDR3 region is CASSPSPTGLDTIYF. DNA of the CDR3: TGTGCCAGCAGCCCTTCCCCAACAGGGCTGGACACCATATATTTT. The chain uses TRBV7-6 and TRBJ1-3, with D perhaps TRBD1 (6 bases). Germline V CDR1 and CDR2: SGHVS, FNYEAQ. V was trimmed by 5 bases and J by 8 bases, leaving 19 bases between them. This CDR3 contains 15 residues.

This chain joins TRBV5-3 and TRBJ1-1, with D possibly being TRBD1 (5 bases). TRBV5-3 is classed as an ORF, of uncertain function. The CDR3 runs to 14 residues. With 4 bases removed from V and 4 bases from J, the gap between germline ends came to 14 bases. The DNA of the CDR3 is TGTGCCAGAAGCACAGACAGATTAACCACTGAAGCTTTCTTT. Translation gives CARSTDRLTTEAFF.

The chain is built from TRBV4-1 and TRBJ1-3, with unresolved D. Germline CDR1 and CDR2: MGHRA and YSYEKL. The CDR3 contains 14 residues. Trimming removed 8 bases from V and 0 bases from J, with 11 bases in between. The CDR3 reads CASGRHFSGNTIYF. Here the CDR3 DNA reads TGCGCCAGCGGGAGACACTTCTCTGGAAACACCATATATTTT.